This T cell receptor (beta chain) was observed in a study of shared clonotypes between healthy human individuals. Study-level results: Compared with clonotypes that all four donors shared, non-shared clonotypes had lower generation probabilities.

Notes on this clone: Its antigen is as yet unknown. Other DNA sequences in the sample encode the same CDR3.

Assay used: immunoSEQ multiplex PCR; TCRdb lists only in-frame clones, some missing. The profile shows 980,000 or so clones, approximately 80% of them singletons. The study drew all its donors from Caucasian adults living in Nashville, Tennessee. The sequencing sample was made of memory CD4+ T cells sorted from blood. The subset is: CD45RA-negative fraction. The origin of this receptor is a man between 18 and 29 years old in good health.

In DNA form, the CDR3 reads TGTGCCAGTTCCCCCAGGGGGAACACTGAAGCTTTCTTT. It encodes CASSPRGNTEAFF. The gene calls are TRBV7-2 and TRBJ1-1, with D possibly being TRBD1 (6 bases). This CDR3 is built from 13 residues. Trimming cost V 9 bases and J 1 base, with 12 bases left between them. CDR1 is SGHTA and CDR2 is FQGNSA in the germline V gene. Full variable domain (rest looked up from reference TRBV7-2 and TRBJ1-1): GAGVSQSPSNKVTEKGKDVELRCDPISGHTALYWYRQSLGQGLEFLIYFQGNSAPDKSGLPSDRFSAERTGGSVSTLTIQRTQQEDSAVYLCASSPRGNTEAFFGQGTRLTVV.